This TCR beta chain stems from a study of control samples from healthy donors and cancer patients. TCRdb's table, derived via immunoSEQ multiplex PCR, lists solely in-frame clones and lacks some. There are about 200,000 clones in the sample, with under 2.5% held by the top ten. The clonotype originates from a woman in her thirties in good health. Sequencing used blood.

DNA for the CDR3: TGTGCCAGCAGTCCCCAGGAGCCATATCAGCCCCAGCATTTT. Protein product: CASSPQEPYQPQHF. This chain links TRBV6-5 with TRBJ1-5; D is unresolved. The V gene lost 5 bases and the J gene lost 5 bases, with 13 bases spanning the gap. Germline V gene data show CDR1 as MNHEY and CDR2 as SVGAGI. The CDR3 contains 14 residues.